A single TCR beta chain is shown here with its context. This clone was recorded once. There is no known antigen for this receptor. The record has no base qualities; no much larger clone is one base away. The sample belongs to a study of shared clonotypes between healthy human individuals (dated by TCRdb to between 2020 and 2021). A note on the overall study: The cohort included three men and a couple of women between 18 and 49 years of age. Different laboratories and diverse techniques were used to prepare libraries and sequence TCR repertoires, to increase sequencing depth and limit assay-specific biases. For each donor, CD4 naive and CD4 memory were each given three plates, CD8 naive was given two plates, and CD8 memory was given one plate. Blood TCR repertoires of about five healthy adults were deeply sequenced to estimate repertoire size and the extent of clonotype sharing between individuals. Leukapheresis yielded between about 0.94 and 10 billion PBMCs per donor. Study-wide findings and limitations: Compared with non-shared clonotypes, the clonotypes found in all four sorted-subset donors had higher generation probabilities. Naive subsets generally had larger estimated clonotype richness than memory subsets did. Only blood was sampled, and tissue TCR repertoires likely differ from those in blood. Rarefaction of sorted-subset datasets indicated incomplete sequencing despite the large sequencing depth. The genetic and exposure-history diversity represented was limited by the small number of donors. Across four donors, around 5.4% of naive CD4, approximately 4% of naive CD8, 2.3% of memory CD4, and about 0.44% of memory CD8 clonotypes were shared. Pairwise subsampling indicated that sequencing depth was expected to affect the degree of clonotype sharing among donors.

TCR CDR3 regions were amplified from genomic DNA by multiplex PCR using the deep immunoSEQ assay. Extracted genomic DNA from each cell subset was spread evenly across all wells of several immunoSEQ 96-well plates, with each plate serving as a replicate. Each replicate PCR for sorted subsets received about 180 ng genomic DNA, equal to about 30,000 T cell genomes. Purified libraries were quantified with a Qubit 3.0 fluorometer, sized on a Bioanalyzer 2100, and re-quantified with the KAPA Library Quantification kit. Every immunoSEQ 96-well plate was sequenced on a separate single-read 150-cycle Illumina NextSeq 550 flow cell. Regarding the original processing steps: Because only junctional sequences without quality scores were contained in the immunoSEQ output, filtering matching that applied to full-length reads could not be performed. To assign V/J genes and CDR3, sequences were annotated against IMGT germline references using PyIR, a Python wrapper for IgBLAST v1.9. Any read was removed if the V/J assignment was weak (E-value above 1e-6), the CDR3 was missing, or the read contained stop codons, out-of-frame junctions, or ambiguous translated residues. V3J clonotypes were defined by identical inferred V gene, J gene, and CDR3 amino acid sequence. Percentage overlap between repertoires was calculated by dividing the number of shared unique clonotypes by the size of the smaller repertoire. Richness of each repertoire was evaluated using RTK rarefaction, the Chao1 estimator, and Recon v2.1 estimates of unobserved clonotypes. Generation probabilities were computed with OLGA for all TCRbeta clonotypes obtained by the gDNA method from several donors. TCRdb provides this immuneACCESS table in a form limited to in-frame rearrangements. Some clones are lacking; in checked studies, under half of them reflect an unresolved V gene, and why the rest are absent is not known. The V and J calls and the clone size are those of that table, but D and trimming were determined from the DNA. The sample contains around 2.1 million clones, 85% to 95% of them found a single time. Of the sample, around 1.7% falls within the top ten clones.

CDR1 and CDR2 were assigned from the germline V gene as MNHNS and SASEGT. The CDR3 has 15 amino acids, counting the end cysteine and phenylalanine. Only the CDR3 portion is preserved as DNA: 45 bases, with reading frame beginning at the first base. From V the trimming removes 2 bases and from J it removes 6 bases, while the gene matches leave 6 bases of the junction unaccounted for. For the CD8 naive samples, CD45RO-negative cells were positively selected for CCR7, yielding a CD45RA+CCR7+ population from which TemRA cells were excluded. Donors were healthy HIV-negative adults with no recently reported acute infections or vaccinations. All donors were Caucasian adults living in Nashville, Tennessee, USA. Blood was collected by leukapheresis, and PBMCs were isolated by Ficoll-Histopaque density gradient centrifugation and then cryopreserved in liquid nitrogen vapor phase. Analytical flow cytometry was used to check the purity and quantity of every magnetically sorted T cell population. Genomic DNA was isolated from every sorted fraction and measured by UV absorbance on a Nanodrop 2000c.

This sequence uses TRBV6-1 and TRBJ1-1; 10 bases in between match TRBD1. The source is a man aged 18-30 years in good health. Some clones in this sample may be carry-over from other donors' samples. The sample taken for sequencing was naive CD8+ T cells from PBMCs. The sample's cell subset or site label, in plain terms: CD45RA+CCR7+. The nucleotides read TGTGCCAGCAGTGAATGGGGACAGGGGACGTCTGAAGCTTTCTTT. Its translation reads: CASSEWGQGTSEAFF.